This T cell receptor beta chain originates from a study of regulatory T cells in long-lasting Graves disease. Time point in this sample: newly diagnosed GD, antithyroid drugs for less than 3 months. Extracted RNA from PBMCs served as the source of the TCR library. Investigators prepared the TCR beta libraries by applying iRepertoire HTBI primers and Arm-PCR of CDR3 regions. TCRdb itself ran the multiplex PCR reads through MiXCR, one entry per CDR3 protein. The sample lists roughly 350,000 distinct CDR3 sequences, around 15% seen once, with 20% in the top ten. This clonotype has more than one count but fewer than ten. The CDR3 sequence is 15 residues long. With V trimmed by 5 bases and J by 4 bases, 5 bases remained unmatched. Germline V lookup: CDR1 SGHTA, CDR2 FQGNSA. This sample was shared with a second study, whose subject was T cells in Graves' hyperthyroidism and ophthalmopathy. From that paper: The model forecast ophthalmopathy, anticipating it by a median roughly 6 months before onset.

The rearrangement joins TRBV7-2 to TRBJ1-5; 10 positions match TRBD1. The receptor was derived from a woman aged 18-35 years with Graves disease. The material was peripheral blood mononuclear cells (PBMCs), obtained at new diagnosis, from a patient treated with antithyroid drugs. This chain's CDR3 is CASSPDRGLNQPQHF. The CDR3 region has the DNA TGTGCCAGCAGCCCCGACAGGGGGCTGAATCAGCCCCAGCATTTT.